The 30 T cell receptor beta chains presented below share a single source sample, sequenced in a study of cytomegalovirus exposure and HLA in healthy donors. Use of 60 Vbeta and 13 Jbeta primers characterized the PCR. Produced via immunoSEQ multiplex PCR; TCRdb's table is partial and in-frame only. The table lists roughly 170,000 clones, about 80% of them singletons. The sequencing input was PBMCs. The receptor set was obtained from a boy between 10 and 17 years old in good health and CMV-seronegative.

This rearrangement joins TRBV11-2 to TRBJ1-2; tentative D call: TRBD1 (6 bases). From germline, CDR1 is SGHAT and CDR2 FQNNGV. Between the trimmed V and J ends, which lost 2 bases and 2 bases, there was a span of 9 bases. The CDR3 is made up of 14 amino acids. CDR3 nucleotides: TGTGCCAGCAGCTTACCGGACAGAAACTATGGCTACACCTTC. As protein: CASSLPDRNYGYTF. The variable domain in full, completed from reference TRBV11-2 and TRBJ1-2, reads EAGVAQSPRYKIIEKRQSVAFWCNPISGHATLYWYQQILGQGPKLLIQFQNNGVVDDSQLPKDRFSAERLKGVDSTLKIQPAKLEDSAVYLCASSLPDRNYGYTFGSGTRLTVV.

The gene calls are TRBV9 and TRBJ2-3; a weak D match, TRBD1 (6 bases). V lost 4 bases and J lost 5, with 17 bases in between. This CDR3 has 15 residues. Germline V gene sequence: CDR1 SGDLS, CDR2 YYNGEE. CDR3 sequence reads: CASSPMAGAGDTQYF. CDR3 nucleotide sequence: TGTGCCAGCAGCCCCATGGCAGGGGCGGGAGATACGCAGTATTTT.

This chain's CDR3 is CASSPPREDTEAFF. CDR3 DNA sequence: TGTGCCAGCTCACCACCGCGGGAAGACACTGAAGCTTTCTTT. V is TRBV18 and J is TRBJ1-1, with no clear D. The CDR3 loop spans 14 amino acids. V dropped 0 bases and J dropped 3 bases, with 8 bases sitting between them. The germline CDR1 and CDR2 sequences are KGHSH and LQKENI.

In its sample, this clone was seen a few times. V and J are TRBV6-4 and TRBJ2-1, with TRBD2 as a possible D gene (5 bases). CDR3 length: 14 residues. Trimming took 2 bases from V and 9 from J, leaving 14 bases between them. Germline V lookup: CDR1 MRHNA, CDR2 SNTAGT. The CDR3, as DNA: TGTGCCAGCAGTGACAACCCCGGGGATAGTGAGCAGTTCTTC. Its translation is CASSDNPGDSEQFF.

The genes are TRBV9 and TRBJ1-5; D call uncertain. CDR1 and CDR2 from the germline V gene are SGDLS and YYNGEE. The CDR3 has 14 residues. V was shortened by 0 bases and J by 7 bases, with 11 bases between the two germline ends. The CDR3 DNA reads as TGTGCCAGCAGCGTAGGAGATAGCAGACAGCCCCAGCATTTT. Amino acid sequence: CASSVGDSRQPQHF.

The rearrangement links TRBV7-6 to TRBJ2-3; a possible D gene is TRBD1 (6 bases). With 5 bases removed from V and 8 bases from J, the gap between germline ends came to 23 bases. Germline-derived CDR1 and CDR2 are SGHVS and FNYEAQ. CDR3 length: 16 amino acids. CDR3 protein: CASSEGRTVSRRTQYF. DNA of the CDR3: TGTGCCAGCAGCGAGGGACGGACAGTATCTCGGCGTACGCAGTATTTT.

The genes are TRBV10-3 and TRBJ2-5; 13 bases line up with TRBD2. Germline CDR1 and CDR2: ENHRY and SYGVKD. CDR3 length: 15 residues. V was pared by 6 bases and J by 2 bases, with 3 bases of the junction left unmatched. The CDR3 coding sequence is TGTGCCATCAGCCCGGGACTAGCGGGACAAGAGACCCAGTACTTC. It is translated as CAISPGLAGQETQYF.

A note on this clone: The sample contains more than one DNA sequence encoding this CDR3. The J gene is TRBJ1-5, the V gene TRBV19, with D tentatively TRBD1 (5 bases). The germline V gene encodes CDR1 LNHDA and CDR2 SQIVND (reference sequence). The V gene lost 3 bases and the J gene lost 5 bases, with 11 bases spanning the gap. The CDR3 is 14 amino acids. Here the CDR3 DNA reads TGTGCCAGTAGTATCGGGGGTCGAGATCAGCCCCAGCATTTT. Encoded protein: CASSIGGRDQPQHF.

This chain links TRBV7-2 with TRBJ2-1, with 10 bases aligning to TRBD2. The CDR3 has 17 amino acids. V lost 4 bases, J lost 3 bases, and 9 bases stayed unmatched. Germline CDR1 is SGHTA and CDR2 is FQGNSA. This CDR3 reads CASSSRASGSLYNEQFF. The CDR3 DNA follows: TGTGCCAGCAGCTCAAGAGCTAGCGGGAGTCTCTACAATGAGCAGTTCTTC.

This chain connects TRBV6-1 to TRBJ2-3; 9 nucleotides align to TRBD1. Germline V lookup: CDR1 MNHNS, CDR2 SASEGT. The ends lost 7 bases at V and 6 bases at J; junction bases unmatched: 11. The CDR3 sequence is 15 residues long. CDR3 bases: TGTGCCAGCACCACGGAGGGACAGGGTACCGATACGCAGTATTTT. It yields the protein CASTTEGQGTDTQYF.

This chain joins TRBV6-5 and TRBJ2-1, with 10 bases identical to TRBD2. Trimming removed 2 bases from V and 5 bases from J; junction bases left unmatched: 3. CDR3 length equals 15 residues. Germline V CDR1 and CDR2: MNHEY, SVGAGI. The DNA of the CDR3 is TGTGCCAGCAGTTACGGTCTAGCGGGGGACAATGAGCAGTTCTTC. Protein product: CASSYGLAGDNEQFF.

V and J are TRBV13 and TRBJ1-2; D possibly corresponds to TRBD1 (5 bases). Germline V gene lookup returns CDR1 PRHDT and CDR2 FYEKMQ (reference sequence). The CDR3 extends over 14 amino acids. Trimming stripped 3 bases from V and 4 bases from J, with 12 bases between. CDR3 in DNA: TGTGCCAGCAGCTTGGATTCAGACAGCTATGGCTACACCTTC. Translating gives CASSLDSDSYGYTF. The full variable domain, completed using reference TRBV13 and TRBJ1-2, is AAGVIQSPRHLIKEKRETATLKCYPIPRHDTVYWYQQGPGQDPQFLISFYEKMQSDKGSIPDRFSAQQFSDYHSELNMSSLELGDSALYFCASSLDSDSYGYTFGSGTRLTVV.

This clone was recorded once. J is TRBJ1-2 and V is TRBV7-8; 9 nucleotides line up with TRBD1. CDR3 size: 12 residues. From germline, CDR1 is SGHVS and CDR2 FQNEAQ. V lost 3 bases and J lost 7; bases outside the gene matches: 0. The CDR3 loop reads CASSLGQGGYTF. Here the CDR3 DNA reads TGTGCCAGCAGCTTGGGACAGGGTGGCTACACCTTC. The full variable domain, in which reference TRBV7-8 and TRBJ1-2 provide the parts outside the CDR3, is GAGVSQSPRYKVAKRGQDVALRCDPISGHVSLFWYQQALGQGPEFLTYFQNEAQLDKSGLPSDRFFAERPEGSVSTLKIQRTQQEDSAVYLCASSLGQGGYTFGSGTRLTVV.

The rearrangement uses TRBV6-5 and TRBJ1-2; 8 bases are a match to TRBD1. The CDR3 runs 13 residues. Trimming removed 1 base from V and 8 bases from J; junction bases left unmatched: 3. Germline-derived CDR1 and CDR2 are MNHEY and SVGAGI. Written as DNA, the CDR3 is TGTGCCAGCAGTTACTTCGGACAGGGAGGCTACACCTTC. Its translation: CASSYFGQGGYTF.

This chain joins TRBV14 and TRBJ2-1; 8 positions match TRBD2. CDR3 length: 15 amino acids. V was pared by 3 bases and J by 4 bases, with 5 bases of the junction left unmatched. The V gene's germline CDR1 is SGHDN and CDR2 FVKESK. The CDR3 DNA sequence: TGTGCCAGCAGCCACCTCGGGGGGGGATACAATGAGCAGTTCTTC. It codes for CASSHLGGGYNEQFF.

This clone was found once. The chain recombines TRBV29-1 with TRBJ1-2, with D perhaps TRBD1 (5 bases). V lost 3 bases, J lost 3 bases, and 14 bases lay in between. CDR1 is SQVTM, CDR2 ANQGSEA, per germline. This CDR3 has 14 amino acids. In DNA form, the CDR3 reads TGCAGCGTTGAGGAGGGGAGGTCGGACTATGGCTACACCTTC. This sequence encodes CSVEEGRSDYGYTF. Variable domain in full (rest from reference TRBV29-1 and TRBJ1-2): SAVISQKPSRDICQRGTSLTIQCQVDSQVTMMFWYRQQPGQSLTLIATANQGSEATYESGFVIDKFPISRPNLTFSTLTVSNMSPEDSSIYLCSVEEGRSDYGYTFGSGTRLTVV.

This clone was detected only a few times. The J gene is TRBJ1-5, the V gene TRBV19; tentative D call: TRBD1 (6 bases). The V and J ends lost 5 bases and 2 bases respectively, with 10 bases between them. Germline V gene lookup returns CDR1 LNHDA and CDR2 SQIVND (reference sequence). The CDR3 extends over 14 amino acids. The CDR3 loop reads CASSPDSGNQPQHF. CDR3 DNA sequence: TGTGCCAGTAGTCCGGACAGTGGCAATCAGCCCCAGCATTTT.

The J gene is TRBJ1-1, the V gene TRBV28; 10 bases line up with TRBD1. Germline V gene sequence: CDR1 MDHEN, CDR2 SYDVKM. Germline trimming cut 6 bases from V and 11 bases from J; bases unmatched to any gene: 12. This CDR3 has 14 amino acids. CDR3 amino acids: CASRVPGQGTIAFF. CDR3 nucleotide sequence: TGTGCCAGCAGGGTTCCGGGACAGGGGACGATTGCTTTCTTT.

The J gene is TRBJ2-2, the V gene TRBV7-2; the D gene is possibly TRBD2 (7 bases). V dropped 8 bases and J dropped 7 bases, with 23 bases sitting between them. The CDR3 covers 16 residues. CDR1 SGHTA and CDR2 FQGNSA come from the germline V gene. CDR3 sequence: CASSGGGSSVGGELFF. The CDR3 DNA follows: TGTGCCAGCTCCGGGGGCGGGAGTTCGGTCGGCGGGGAGCTGTTTTTT.

CDR3 sequence (DNA): TGTGCCAGCAGTTACTCGAGGAGAGGCACTGAAGCTTTCTTT. Protein sequence: CASSYSRRGTEAFF. The chain joins TRBV6-5 to TRBJ1-1; no firm D call. The CDR3 runs to 14 residues. V was clipped by 0 bases and J by 4 bases, with 9 bases between them. CDR1 is MNHEY and CDR2 is SVGAGI in the germline V gene.

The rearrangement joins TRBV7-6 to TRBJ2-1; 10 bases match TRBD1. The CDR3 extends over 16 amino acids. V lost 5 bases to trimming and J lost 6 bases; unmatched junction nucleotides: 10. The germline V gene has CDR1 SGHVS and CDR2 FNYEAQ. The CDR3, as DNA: TGTGCCAGCAGCGGCGTAGGACAGGGGGGATTCAATGAGCAGTTCTTC. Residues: CASSGVGQGGFNEQFF.

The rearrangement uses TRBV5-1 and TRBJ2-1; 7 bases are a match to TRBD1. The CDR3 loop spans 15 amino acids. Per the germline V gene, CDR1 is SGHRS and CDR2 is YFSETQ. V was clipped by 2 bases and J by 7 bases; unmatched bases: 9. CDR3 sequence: CASSLPGTAENEQFF. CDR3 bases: TGCGCCAGCAGCTTACCCGGGACAGCCGAAAATGAGCAGTTCTTC.

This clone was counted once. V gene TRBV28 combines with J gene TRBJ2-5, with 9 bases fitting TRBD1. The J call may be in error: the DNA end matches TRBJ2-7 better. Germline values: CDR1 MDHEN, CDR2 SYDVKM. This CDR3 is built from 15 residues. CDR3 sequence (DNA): TGTGCCAGCAGTTTCGCGAGACAGGGGGCCTACGAGCAGTACTTC. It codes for CASSFARQGAYEQYF.

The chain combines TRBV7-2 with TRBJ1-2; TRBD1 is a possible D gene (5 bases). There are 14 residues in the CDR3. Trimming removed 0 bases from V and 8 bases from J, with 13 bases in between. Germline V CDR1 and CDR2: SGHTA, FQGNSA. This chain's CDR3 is CASSLAGRAEGYTF. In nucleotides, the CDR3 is TGTGCCAGCAGCTTAGCGGGGCGCGCAGAAGGCTACACCTTC.

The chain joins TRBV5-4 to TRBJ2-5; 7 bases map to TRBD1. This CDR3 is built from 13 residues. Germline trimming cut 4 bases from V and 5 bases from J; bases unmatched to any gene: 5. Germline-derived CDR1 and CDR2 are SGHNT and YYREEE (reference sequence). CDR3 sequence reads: CASSVGGGETQYF. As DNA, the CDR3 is TGTGCCAGCAGCGTAGGGGGCGGGGAGACCCAGTACTTC.

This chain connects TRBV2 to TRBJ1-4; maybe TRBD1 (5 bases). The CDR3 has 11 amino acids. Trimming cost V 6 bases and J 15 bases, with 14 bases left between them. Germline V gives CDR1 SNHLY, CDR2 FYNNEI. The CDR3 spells CASRGGIELFF. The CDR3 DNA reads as TGTGCCAGCAGGGGGGGGATAGAATTGTTTTTT. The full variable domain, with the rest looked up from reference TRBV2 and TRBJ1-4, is EPEVTQTPSHQVTQMGQEVILRCVPISNHLYFYWYRQILGQKVEFLVSFYNNEISEKSEIFDDQFSVERPDGSNFTLKIRSTKLEDSAMYFCASRGGIELFFGSGTQLSVL.

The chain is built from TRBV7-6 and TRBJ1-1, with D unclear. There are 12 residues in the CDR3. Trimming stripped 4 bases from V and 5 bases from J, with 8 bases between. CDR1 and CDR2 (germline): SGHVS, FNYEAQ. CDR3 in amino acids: CASSSGWTEAFF. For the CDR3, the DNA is TGTGCCAGCAGCTCAGGTTGGACTGAAGCTTTCTTT.

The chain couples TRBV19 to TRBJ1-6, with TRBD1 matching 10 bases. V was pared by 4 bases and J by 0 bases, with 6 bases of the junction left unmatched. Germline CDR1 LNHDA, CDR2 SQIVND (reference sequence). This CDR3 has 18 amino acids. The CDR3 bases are TGTGCCAGTAGTACGACAGGGGGCCCTAGCTCCTATAATTCACCCCTCCACTTT. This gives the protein CASSTTGGPSSYNSPLHF. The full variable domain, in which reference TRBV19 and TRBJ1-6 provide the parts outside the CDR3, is DGGITQSPKYLFRKEGQNVTLSCEQNLNHDAMYWYRQDPGQGLRLIYYSQIVNDFQKGDIAEGYSVSREKKESFPLTVTSAQKNPTAFYLCASSTTGGPSSYNSPLHFGNGTRLTVT.

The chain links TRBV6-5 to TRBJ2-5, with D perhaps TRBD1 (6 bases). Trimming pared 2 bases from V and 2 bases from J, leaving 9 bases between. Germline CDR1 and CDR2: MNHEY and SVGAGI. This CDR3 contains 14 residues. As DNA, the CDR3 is TGTGCCAGCAGTTACGCTCAGGGGCAAGAGACCCAGTACTTC. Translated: CASSYAQGQETQYF.

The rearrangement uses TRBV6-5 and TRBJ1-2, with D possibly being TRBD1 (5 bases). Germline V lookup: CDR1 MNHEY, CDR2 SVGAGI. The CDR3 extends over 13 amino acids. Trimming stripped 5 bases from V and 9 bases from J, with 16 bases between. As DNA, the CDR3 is TGTGCCAGCAGTGAAGGGGTTGGTAGGAGCTACACCTTC. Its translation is CASSEGVGRSYTF.